This T cell receptor (beta chain) appears in the sequencing data of a study of blood T cell repertoires in COVID-19. The length of the CDR3 is 17 residues. Germline CDR1 is LGHNA and CDR2 is YSLEER. The V end was cut by 0 bases, the J end by 8 bases, with 19 bases between. It was during active infection that Seattle patients were enrolled and then longitudinally followed. Authors' analysis steps: Estimation of nucleated cell counts relied on the amplification of reference gene primers. Clones were read by immunoSEQ multiplex PCR, and TCRdb kept only the in-frame ones, dropping some. D and trimming come from the DNA, and the V and J calls and clone size come from that table. Among under 200,000 clones, around 85% were seen once, and the ten largest hold about 10%.

This chain joins TRBV4-3 and TRBJ1-4; maybe TRBD1 (5 bases). Input material: peripheral blood. This receptor was identified in a woman aged 60 to 75 with COVID-19, enrolled during active disease. The CDR3 region has the DNA TGCGCCAGCAGCCAAGATAATTGGGATGGGGCGGGGGAAAAACTGTTTTTT. As protein: CASSQDNWDGAGEKLFF.